Shown below are 3 T cell receptor beta chains from a single sample sequenced in a study of CD8 T cells in ankylosing spondylitis. Notes on the study in general: Blood of patients with ankylosing spondylitis appeared to be characterized by a TCR beta motif of eight highly homologous variants.

TCRdb passed the 5' RACE reads through MiXCR, listing each CDR3 protein once. The sample carries 700,000 or so distinct CDR3 sequences, 15% to 20% recorded once. The antigens for these receptors are not known. Source material: blood, either unsorted or a sorted T cell fraction (not recorded which). These receptors were obtained from a male donor with ankylosing spondylitis.

The DNA for the CDR3 is TGCAGCGTTGTGGTTAGCGGGACGTGGAATGAGCAGTTCTTC. It is translated as CSVVVSGTWNEQFF. This chain uses TRBV29-1 with TRBJ2-1; 8 bases line up with TRBD2. CDR1 and CDR2 from the germline V gene are SQVTM and ANQGSEA. The J segment lost 7 bases and the V segment lost 4 bases, leaving 9 bases of the junction unmatched. This CDR3 is 14 amino acids long.

In its sample, this clonotype was seen a few times. The chain recombines TRBV5-1 with TRBJ2-1; 9 nucleotides align to TRBD2. CDR3 length: 14 residues. The V gene's germline CDR1 is SGHRS and CDR2 YFSETQ. Trimming took 7 bases from V and 5 from J; bases not matched to a gene: 7. The CDR3 here is CASHRLADDNEQFF. CDR3 in DNA: TGCGCCAGCCACCGACTAGCGGATGACAATGAGCAGTTCTTC.

In DNA, the CDR3 is TGTGCCAGCAGCAAGACTAGCGGAACCATGGCCCAGTACTTC. Residues: CASSKTSGTMAQYF. The rearrangement joins TRBV2 to TRBJ2-5, with 9 bases identical to TRBD2. After removal of 6 bases from V and 9 bases from J, the junction contained 11 bases not matched to a gene. Germline CDR1 and CDR2: SNHLY and FYNNEI. This CDR3 has 14 amino acids.